The entry below gives a single T cell receptor beta chain sequence along with its context. Its antigen is unknown. The data derive from a study of beta chain features in type 1 diabetes. Overall study results and limits: For cells with high TCR expression, cDNA sequencing could yield over-representation.

Every bit of the isolated RNA underwent reverse transcription, so sequencing read expressed TCRB transcripts. Libraries were prepared by immunoSEQ multiplex PCR; TCRdb keeps only in-frame clonotypes and omits some of them. Among hundreds of thousands of clones listed, about 14% were seen once. This CDR3 has 15 amino acids. The germline V gene has CDR1 MNHEY and CDR2 SVGAGI. Between the trimmed V and J ends, which lost 1 base and 0 bases, there was a span of 9 bases. Sequenced input: naive CD4+ T cells from blood. This chain uses TRBV6-5 with TRBJ1-1; D unclear. The clonotype was recovered from a woman in her thirties or forties in good health. The CDR3 is CASSYLGRMNTEAFF. The CDR3 DNA sequence: TGTGCCAGCAGTTACTTGGGCAGGATGAACACTGAAGCTTTCTTT.